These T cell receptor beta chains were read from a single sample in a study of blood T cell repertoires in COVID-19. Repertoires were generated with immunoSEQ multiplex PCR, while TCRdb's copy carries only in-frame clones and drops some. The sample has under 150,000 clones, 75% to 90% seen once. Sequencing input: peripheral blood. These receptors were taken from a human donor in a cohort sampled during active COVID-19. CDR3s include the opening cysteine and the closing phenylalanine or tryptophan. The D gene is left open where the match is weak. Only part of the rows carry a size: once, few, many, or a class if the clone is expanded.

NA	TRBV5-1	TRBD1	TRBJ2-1	TGCGCCAGCAGCGCGACCGGGACAGCCCCCAATGAGCAGTTCTTC	CASSATGTAPNEQFF
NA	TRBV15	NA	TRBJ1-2	TGTGCCACCAGCAGGGGCAGGGGTGATGGCTACACCTTC	CATSRGRGDGYTF
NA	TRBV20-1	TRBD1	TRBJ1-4	TGCAGTGCTAGTGCAGGGGGCGGGGAAAAACTGTTTTTT	CSASAGGGEKLFF
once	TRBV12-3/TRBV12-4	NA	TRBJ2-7	TGTGCCAGCAACCATGGGGGCCTCGAGCAGTACTTC	CASNHGGLEQYF
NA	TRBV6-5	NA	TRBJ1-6	TGTGCCAGCACCGTGACGGGGGGCTCACCCCTCCACTTT	CASTVTGGSPLHF
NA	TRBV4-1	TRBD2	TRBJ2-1	TGCGCCAGCAGCCCGGGACTAGCGTGGGAAAATGAGCAGTTCTTC	CASSPGLAWENEQFF
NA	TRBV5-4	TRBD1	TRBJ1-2	TGTGCCAGCAGCTTGGGGACAGGGAACTTCTACCCTTCCTATGGCTACACCTTC	CASSLGTGNFYPSYGYTF
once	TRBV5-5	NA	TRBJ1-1	TGTGCCAGCAGCTTGGAGTCAGGGAGGGCTTTCTTT	CASSLESGRAFF
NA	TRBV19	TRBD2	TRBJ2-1	TGTGCCAGTGGGGAGCGGGGGGGTAGTAATGAGCAGTTCTTC	CASGERGGSNEQFF
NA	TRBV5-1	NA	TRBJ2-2	TGCGCCAGCAGCTTGTTGACGGGGACCGGGGAGCTGTTTTTT	CASSLLTGTGELFF
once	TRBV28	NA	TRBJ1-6	TGTGCCAGCAGTGATGTAGTTAATTCACCCCTCCACTTT	CASSDVVNSPLHF
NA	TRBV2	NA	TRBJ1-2	TGTGCCAGTAACGGGGGGTCGGGTGACTATGGCTACACCTTC	CASNGGSGDYGYTF
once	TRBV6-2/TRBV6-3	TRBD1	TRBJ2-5	TGTGCCAGCAGTAAAGGACAGGGTAGTCAAGAGACCCAGTACTTC	CASSKGQGSQETQYF
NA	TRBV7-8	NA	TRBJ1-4	TGTGCCAGCAGCCCTCCCGGGAAGGGCAATGAAAAACTGTTTTTT	CASSPPGKGNEKLFF
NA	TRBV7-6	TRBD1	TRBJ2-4	TGTGCCAGCAGCTTAGAGGACAGGGGGCGGCTCAACATTCAGTACTTC	CASSLEDRGRLNIQYF
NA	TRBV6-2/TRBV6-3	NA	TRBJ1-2	TGTGCCAGCAGTTACAGCTTGACTACCCGACCCCTCGATGGCTACACCTTC	CASSYSLTTRPLDGYTF
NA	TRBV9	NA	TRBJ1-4	TGTGCCAGCAGCGTAGACGGGGGGAAGGAAAAACTGTTTTTT	CASSVDGGKEKLFF
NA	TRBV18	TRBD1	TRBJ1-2	TGTGCCAGCTCACCAAGTACAGGGGTTCCCTATGGCTACACCTTC	CASSPSTGVPYGYTF
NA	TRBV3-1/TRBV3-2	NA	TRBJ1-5	TGTGCCAGCAGCCAAGAGGGGGAAGAAGACAGGAATCAGCCCCAGCATTTT	CASSQEGEEDRNQPQHF
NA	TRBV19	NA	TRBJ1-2	TGTGCCAGTAGTATGGGTGCAGGGGTGGACTATGGCTACACCTTC	CASSMGAGVDYGYTF
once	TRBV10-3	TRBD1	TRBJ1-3	TGTGCCATCAGGGGACAGGGGAGGAACACCATATATTTT	CAIRGQGRNTIYF
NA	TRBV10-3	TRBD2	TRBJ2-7	TGTGCCATCAGTGGGGGGGAGGGTGGCGAGCAGTACTTC	CAISGGEGGEQYF
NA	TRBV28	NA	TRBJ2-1	TGTGCCAGCAGTTTACCGGGTATCAATGAGCAGTTCTTC	CASSLPGINEQFF
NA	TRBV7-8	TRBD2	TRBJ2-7	TGTGCCAGCAGCCCTAGGACTAGCGGGGCACTTTACGAGCAGTACTTC	CASSPRTSGALYEQYF
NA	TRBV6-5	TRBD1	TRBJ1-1	TGTGCCAGCGGACAGGGGAACACTGAAGCTTTCTTT	CASGQGNTEAFF
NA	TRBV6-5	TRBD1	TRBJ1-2	TGTGCCAGCAGTTACTCGAGGGGGCGGGGTAACTATGGCTACACCTTC	CASSYSRGRGNYGYTF
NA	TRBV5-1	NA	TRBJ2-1	TGCGCCAGCAGCACTGGGGGGGCCGACAATGAGCAGTTCTTC	CASSTGGADNEQFF
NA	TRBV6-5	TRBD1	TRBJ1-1	TGTGCCAGCAGTTCTCCCGGGACAGGGTACACTGAAGCTTTCTTT	CASSSPGTGYTEAFF
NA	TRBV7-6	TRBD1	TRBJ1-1	TGTGCCAGCAGCTTAGGGACAGGGGCTGTCACTGAAGCTTTCTTT	CASSLGTGAVTEAFF
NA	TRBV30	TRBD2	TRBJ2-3	TGTGCCTGGAGTCTGGGGGGGGGATATACGCAGTATTTT	CAWSLGGGYTQYF
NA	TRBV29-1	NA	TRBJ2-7	TGCAGCGTTGAACGGGCCTACGAGCAGTACTTC	CSVERAYEQYF
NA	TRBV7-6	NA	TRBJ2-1	TGTGCCAGCAGCCAGGGCGGGGATTCTTACAATGAGCAGTTCTTC	CASSQGGDSYNEQFF